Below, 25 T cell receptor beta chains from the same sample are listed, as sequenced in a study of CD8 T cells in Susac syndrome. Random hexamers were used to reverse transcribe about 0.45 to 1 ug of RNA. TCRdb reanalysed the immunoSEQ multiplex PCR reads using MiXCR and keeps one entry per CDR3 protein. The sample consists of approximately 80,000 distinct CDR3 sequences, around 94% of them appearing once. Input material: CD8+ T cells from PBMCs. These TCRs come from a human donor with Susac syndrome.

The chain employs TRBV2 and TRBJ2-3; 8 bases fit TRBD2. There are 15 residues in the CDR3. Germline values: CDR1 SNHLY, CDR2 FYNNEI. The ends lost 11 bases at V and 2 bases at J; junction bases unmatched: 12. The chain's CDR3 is CAAQQKRGPTDTQYF. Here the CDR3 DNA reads TGTGCCGCTCAGCAGAAGCGGGGGCCCACAGATACGCAGTATTTT.

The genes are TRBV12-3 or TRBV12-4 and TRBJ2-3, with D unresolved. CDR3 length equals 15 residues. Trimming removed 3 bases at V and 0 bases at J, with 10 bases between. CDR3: CASSFGRYSTDTQYF. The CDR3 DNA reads TGTGCCAGCAGTTTTGGTCGATATAGCACAGATACGCAGTATTTT.

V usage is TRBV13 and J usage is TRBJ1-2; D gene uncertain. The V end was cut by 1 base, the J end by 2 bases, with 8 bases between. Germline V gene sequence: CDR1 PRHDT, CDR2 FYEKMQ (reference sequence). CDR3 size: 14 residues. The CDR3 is CASSLATPNYGYTF. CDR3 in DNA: TGTGCCAGCAGCTTAGCCACTCCGAACTATGGCTACACCTTC.

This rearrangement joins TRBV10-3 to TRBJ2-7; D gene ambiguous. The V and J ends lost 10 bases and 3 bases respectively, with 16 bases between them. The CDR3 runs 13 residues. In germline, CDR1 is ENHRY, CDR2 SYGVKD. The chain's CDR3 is CATRGSLYYEQYF. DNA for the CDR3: TGTGCCACCCGAGGTTCCTTATACTACGAGCAGTACTTC.

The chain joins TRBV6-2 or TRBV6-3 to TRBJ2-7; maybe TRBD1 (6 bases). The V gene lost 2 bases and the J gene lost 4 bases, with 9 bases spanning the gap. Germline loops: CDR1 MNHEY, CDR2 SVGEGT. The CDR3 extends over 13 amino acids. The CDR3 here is CASSYGQIYEQYF. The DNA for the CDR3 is TGTGCCAGCAGTTACGGACAGATTTACGAGCAGTACTTC.

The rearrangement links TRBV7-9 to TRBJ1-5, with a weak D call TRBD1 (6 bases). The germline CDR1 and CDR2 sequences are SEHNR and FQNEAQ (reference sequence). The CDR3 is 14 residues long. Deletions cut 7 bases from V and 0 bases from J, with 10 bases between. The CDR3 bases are TGTGCCAGCAATGCAGGGGATAGCAATCAGCCCCAGCATTTT. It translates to CASNAGDSNQPQHF.

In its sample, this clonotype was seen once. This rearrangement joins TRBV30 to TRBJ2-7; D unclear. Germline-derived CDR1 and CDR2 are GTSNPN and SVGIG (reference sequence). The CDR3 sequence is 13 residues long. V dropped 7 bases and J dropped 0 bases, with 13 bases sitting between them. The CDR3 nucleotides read TGTGCCTTCCTCAGTGACCCCTCCTACGAGCAGTACTTC. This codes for CAFLSDPSYEQYF.

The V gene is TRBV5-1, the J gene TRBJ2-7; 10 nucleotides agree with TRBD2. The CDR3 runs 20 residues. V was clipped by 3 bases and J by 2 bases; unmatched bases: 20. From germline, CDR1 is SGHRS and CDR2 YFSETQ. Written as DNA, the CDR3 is TGCGCCAGCAGCTGGAGGCGGGACAGTTTAGCGGGGGGAGAAGCCTACGAGCAGTACTTC. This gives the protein CASSWRRDSLAGGEAYEQYF.

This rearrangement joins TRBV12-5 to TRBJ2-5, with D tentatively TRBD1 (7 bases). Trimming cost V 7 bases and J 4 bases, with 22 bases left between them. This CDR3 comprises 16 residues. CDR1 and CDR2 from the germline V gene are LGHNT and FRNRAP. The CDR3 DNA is TGTGCTAGTGAAAAAACAGGGGAGGCATTTGGAGAGACCCAGTACTTC. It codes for CASEKTGEAFGETQYF. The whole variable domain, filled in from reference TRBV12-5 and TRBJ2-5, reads DARVTQTPRHKVTEMGQEVTMRCQPILGHNTVFWYRQTMMQGLELLAYFRNRAPLDDSGMPKDRFSAEMPDATLATLKIQPSEPRDSAVYFCASEKTGEAFGETQYFGPGTRLLVL.

CDR3 coding DNA: TGCGCCAGCAGCTTGGCCTGGGGACCCAATGAGCAGTTCTTC. This gives the protein CASSLAWGPNEQFF. The chain uses TRBV5-1 and TRBJ2-1; TRBD1 or TRBD2 may be the D gene (5 bases each). Trimming took off 0 bases at V and 6 bases at J, with 10 bases between the two ends. The CDR3 totals 14 residues. CDR1 SGHRS and CDR2 YFSETQ come from the germline V gene.

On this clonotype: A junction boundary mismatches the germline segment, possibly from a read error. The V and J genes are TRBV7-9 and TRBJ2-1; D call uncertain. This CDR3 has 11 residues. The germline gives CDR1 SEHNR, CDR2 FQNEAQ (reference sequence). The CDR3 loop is CASSLEIGVIF. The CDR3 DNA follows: TGTGCCAGCAGCTTAGAAATTGGGGTAATCTTC.

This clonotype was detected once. CDR3 sequence reads: CASSGLAGAQETQYF. In DNA form, the CDR3 reads TGTGCCAGCAGTGGACTAGCGGGGGCCCAAGAGACCCAGTACTTC. V usage is TRBV2 and J usage is TRBJ2-5; TRBD2 aligns across 12 bases. Germline V CDR1 and CDR2: SNHLY, FYNNEI. J was trimmed by 1 base and V by 4 bases; bases with no gene match: 1. This CDR3 has 15 residues. The full variable domain, in which reference TRBV2 and TRBJ2-5 provide the parts outside the CDR3, is EPEVTQTPSHQVTQMGQEVILRCVPISNHLYFYWYRQILGQKVEFLVSFYNNEISEKSEIFDDQFSVERPDGSNFTLKIRSTKLEDSAMYFCASSGLAGAQETQYFGPGTRLLVL.

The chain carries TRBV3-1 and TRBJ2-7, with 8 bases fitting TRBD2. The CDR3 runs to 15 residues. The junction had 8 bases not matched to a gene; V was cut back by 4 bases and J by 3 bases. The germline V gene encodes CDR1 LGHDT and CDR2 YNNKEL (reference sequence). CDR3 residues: CASSPRRSGGYEQYF. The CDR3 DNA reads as TGTGCCAGCAGCCCCCGGAGGAGCGGGGGCTACGAGCAGTACTTC.

The CDR3 is CASISPGGGRSPLHF. In DNA form, the CDR3 reads TGTGCCAGCATCTCGCCCGGGGGCGGGAGATCACCCCTCCACTTT. The chain is built from TRBV2 and TRBJ1-6; the D gene is possibly TRBD1 (6 bases). CDR1 is SNHLY and CDR2 is FYNNEI in the germline V gene. V was clipped by 7 bases and J by 10 bases, with 20 bases between them. The length of the CDR3 is 15 residues.

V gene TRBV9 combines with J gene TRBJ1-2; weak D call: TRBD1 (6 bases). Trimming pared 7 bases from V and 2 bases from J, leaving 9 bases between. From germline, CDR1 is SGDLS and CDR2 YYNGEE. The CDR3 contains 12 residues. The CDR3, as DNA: TGTGCCAGCGGAGGGGGGAACTATGGCTACACCTTC. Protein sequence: CASGGGNYGYTF.

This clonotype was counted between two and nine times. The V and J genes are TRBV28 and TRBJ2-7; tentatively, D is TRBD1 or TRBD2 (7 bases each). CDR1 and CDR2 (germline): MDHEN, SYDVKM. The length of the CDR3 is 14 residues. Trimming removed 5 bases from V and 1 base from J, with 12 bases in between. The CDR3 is CASSPQGGSYEQYF. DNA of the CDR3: TGTGCCAGCAGTCCCCAGGGGGGGTCCTACGAGCAGTACTTC.

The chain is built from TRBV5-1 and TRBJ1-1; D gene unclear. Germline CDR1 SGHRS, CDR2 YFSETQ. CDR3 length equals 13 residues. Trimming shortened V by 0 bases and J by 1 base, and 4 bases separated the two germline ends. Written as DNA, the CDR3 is TGCGCCAGCAGCTTGGAAGGGAACACTGAAGCTTTCTTT. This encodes CASSLEGNTEAFF.

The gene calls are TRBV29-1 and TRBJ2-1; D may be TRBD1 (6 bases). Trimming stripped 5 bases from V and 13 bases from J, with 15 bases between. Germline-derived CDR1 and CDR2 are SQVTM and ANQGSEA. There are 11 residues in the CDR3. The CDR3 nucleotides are TGCAGCGTTCCCGATGGGGGCGGTCAGTTCTTC. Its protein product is CSVPDGGGQFF.

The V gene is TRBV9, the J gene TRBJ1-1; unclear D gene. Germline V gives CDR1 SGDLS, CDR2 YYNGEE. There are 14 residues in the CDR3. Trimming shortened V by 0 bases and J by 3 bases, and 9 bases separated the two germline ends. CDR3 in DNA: TGTGCCAGCAGCGTAGTGGGAACCTACACTGAAGCTTTCTTT. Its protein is CASSVVGTYTEAFF.

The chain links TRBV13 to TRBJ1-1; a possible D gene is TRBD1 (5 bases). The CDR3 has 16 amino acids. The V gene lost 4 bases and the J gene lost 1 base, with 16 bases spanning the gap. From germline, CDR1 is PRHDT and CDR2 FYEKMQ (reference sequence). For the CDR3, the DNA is TGTGCCAGCAGCTCCAATGGGGCGTTGGAGAACACTGAAGCTTTCTTT. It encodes CASSSNGALENTEAFF. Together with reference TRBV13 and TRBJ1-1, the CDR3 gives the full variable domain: AAGVIQSPRHLIKEKRETATLKCYPIPRHDTVYWYQQGPGQDPQFLISFYEKMQSDKGSIPDRFSAQQFSDYHSELNMSSLELGDSALYFCASSSNGALENTEAFFGQGTRLTVV.

CDR3 protein: CASSQEYGSYNSPLHF. CDR3 sequence (DNA): TGTGCCAGCAGCCAAGAGTACGGGAGTTATAATTCACCCCTCCACTTT. The rearrangement links TRBV3-1 to TRBJ1-6; D uncertain. Germline-derived CDR1 and CDR2 are LGHDT and YNNKEL (reference sequence). The CDR3 contains 16 residues. V dropped 0 bases and J dropped 4 bases, with 10 bases sitting between them.

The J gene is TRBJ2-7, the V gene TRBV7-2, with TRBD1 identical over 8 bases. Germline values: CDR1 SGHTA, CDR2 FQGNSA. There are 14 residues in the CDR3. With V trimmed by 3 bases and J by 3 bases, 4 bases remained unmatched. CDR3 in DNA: TGTGCCAGCAGCTTCGCCGGACAGGGCTACGAGCAGTACTTC. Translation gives CASSFAGQGYEQYF.

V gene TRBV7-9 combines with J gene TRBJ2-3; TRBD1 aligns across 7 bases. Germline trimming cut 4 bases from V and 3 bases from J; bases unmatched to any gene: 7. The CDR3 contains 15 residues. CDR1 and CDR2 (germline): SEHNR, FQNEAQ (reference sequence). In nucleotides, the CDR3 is TGTGCCAGCAGCTCGACAGGGTCAAGTACAGATACGCAGTATTTT. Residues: CASSSTGSSTDTQYF.

The CDR3 sequence: CASSLGAPFYEQYF. CDR3 DNA: TGTGCCAGCAGCTTAGGGGCGCCCTTCTACGAGCAGTACTTC. The V gene is TRBV7-9, the J gene TRBJ2-7; no clear D gene. Between the trimmed V and J ends, which lost 1 base and 3 bases, there was a span of 10 bases. CDR1 is SEHNR, CDR2 FQNEAQ, per germline (reference sequence). This CDR3 contains 14 residues.

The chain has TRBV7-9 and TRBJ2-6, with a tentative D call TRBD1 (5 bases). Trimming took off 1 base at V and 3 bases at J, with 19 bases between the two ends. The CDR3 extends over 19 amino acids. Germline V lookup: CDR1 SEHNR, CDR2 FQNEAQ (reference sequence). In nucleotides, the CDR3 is TGTGCCAGCAGCTTAGAGGGCAGGGATTCCCACTTTGGGGCCAACGTCCTGACTTTC. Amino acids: CASSLEGRDSHFGANVLTF. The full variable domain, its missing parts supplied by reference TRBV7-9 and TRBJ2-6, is DTGVSQNPRHKITKRGQNVTFRCDPISEHNRLYWYRQTLGQGPEFLTYFQNEAQLEKSRLLSDRFSAERPKGSFSTLEIQRTEQGDSAMYLCASSLEGRDSHFGANVLTFGAGSRLTVL.